A selection of T cell receptor beta chains follows, all from one sample in a study of blood T cell repertoires in COVID-19. Using immunoSEQ multiplex PCR, the repertoire was profiled, and TCRdb retains in-frame clones only, with some absent. The repertoire holds approximately 150,000 clones, with over 80% as singletons. What was sequenced was peripheral blood. These receptors all stem from a human donor in a cohort sampled during active COVID-19. Each CDR3 is given with its conserved first and last residue. The D gene is left open where the match is weak. Not all rows give a size; the values are once, few, many and, for expanded clones, a class.

>TRBJ1-4|15|TRBV5-1|.|.
CASSLVAGTNEKLFF
TGCGCCAGCAGCTTGGTGGCAGGGACTAATGAAAAACTGTTTTTT
>TRBJ1-5|17|TRBV28|.|TRBD1
CASTPGGGHHGNQPQHF
TGTGCCAGCACCCCAGGGGGCGGTCATCACGGCAATCAGCCCCAGCATTTT
>TRBJ1-4|14|TRBV12-5|.|.
CASGAGLANEKLFF
TGTGCTAGTGGGGCGGGACTGGCTAATGAAAAACTGTTTTTT
>TRBJ1-3|14|TRBV5-1|.|TRBD1
CASSSGQVGNTIYF
TGCGCCAGCAGCTCCGGACAGGTCGGAAACACCATATATTTT
>TRBJ2-5|15|TRBV7-3|once|.
CASSFPGKEEETQYF
TGTGCCAGCAGCTTCCCGGGGAAAGAGGAAGAGACCCAGTACTTC
>TRBJ2-7|12|TRBV3-1/TRBV3-2|.|.
CASSPRSHEQYF
TGTGCCAGCAGCCCCCGGTCCCACGAGCAGTACTTC
>TRBJ2-1|15|TRBV15|.|TRBD1
CATSRGGTANNEQFF
TGTGCCACCAGCAGAGGTGGGACAGCAAACAATGAGCAGTTCTTC
>TRBJ2-7|15|TRBV18|.|TRBD1
CASSPRTGTVYEQYF
TGTGCCAGCTCACCCCGTACAGGGACAGTTTACGAGCAGTACTTC
>TRBJ2-1|18|TRBV6-2/TRBV6-3|many|TRBD1
CASSYRTGVRMPINEQFF
TGTGCCAGCAGTTACAGGACAGGTGTCCGTATGCCGATCAATGAGCAGTTCTTC
>TRBJ2-1|17|TRBV5-6|.|TRBD2
CASSLGYSGRAGNEQFF
TGTGCCAGCAGCTTAGGTTATAGCGGGAGGGCCGGTAATGAGCAGTTCTTC
>TRBJ1-5|15|TRBV19|many|.
CASSIMVRNNQPQHF
TGTGCCAGTAGTATTATGGTGCGGAACAATCAGCCCCAGCATTTT
>TRBJ1-5|13|TRBV30|.|TRBD1
CAWDTGVNQPQHF
TGTGCCTGGGATACAGGGGTCAATCAGCCCCAGCATTTT
>TRBJ2-1|15|TRBV27|.|.
CASSPAWASGSQLFF
.
>TRBJ2-7|15|TRBV6-5|.|.
CASSYSSKGYYEQYF
TGTGCCAGCAGTTACTCTTCCAAGGGGTACTACGAGCAGTACTTC
>TRBJ2-3|16|TRBV20-1|.|TRBD2
CSASTGLAGFTDTQYF
TGCAGTGCTAGTACCGGACTAGCGGGGTTCACAGATACGCAGTATTTT
>TRBJ1-2|18|TRBV5-1|.|TRBD1
CASSLGDRASIDNYGYTF
TGCGCCAGCAGCTTGGGGGACAGGGCTTCGATCGATAACTATGGCTACACCTTC
>TRBJ1-2|14|TRBV6-2/TRBV6-3|.|.
CASSYGGSPYGYTF
TGTGCCAGCAGTTATGGGGGCTCGCCCTATGGCTACACCTTC
>TRBJ2-1|15|TRBV19|.|.
CASGQLGQRYNEQFF
TGTGCCAGTGGCCAGCTTGGACAGCGCTACAATGAGCAGTTCTTC
>TRBJ2-3|15|TRBV5-1|.|.
CASRSDGSGTDTQYF
TGCGCCAGCAGGTCTGACGGGAGTGGCACAGATACGCAGTATTTT
>TRBJ2-5|16|TRBV4-1|.|TRBD2
CASSQEPGLAGETQYF
TGCGCCAGCAGCCAAGAACCGGGACTAGCGGGAGAGACCCAGTACTTC
>TRBJ2-5|17|TRBV7-8|once|TRBD2
CASSLLREETYQETQYF
TGTGCCAGCAGCTTACTTCGGGAGGAAACATACCAAGAGACCCAGTACTTC
>TRBJ1-4|14|TRBV6-6|.|TRBD1
CASRRDSRDEKLFF
TGTGCCAGCAGAAGGGACAGCCGGGACGAAAAACTGTTTTTT
>TRBJ2-3|14|TRBV6-4|.|.
CASSWTAVTDTQYF
TGTGCCAGCAGCTGGACAGCGGTCACAGATACGCAGTATTTT
>TRBJ2-2|16|TRBV5-1|.|.
CASSLAGEGDTGELFF
TGCGCCAGCAGCTTGGCCGGCGAGGGGGACACCGGGGAGCTGTTTTTT
>TRBJ2-7|13|TRBV7-2|.|TRBD1
CASATQGAYEQYF
TGTGCCAGCGCAACCCAGGGGGCCTACGAGCAGTACTTC
>TRBJ2-1|19|TRBV4-3|.|TRBD2
CASSQQPLAGGFLYNEQFF
TGCGCCAGCAGCCAACAACCCCTAGCGGGAGGGTTCCTCTACAATGAGCAGTTCTTC
>TRBJ1-1|13|TRBV29-1|.|TRBD1
CSVDRGQATEAFF
TGCAGCGTTGACAGGGGGCAGGCCACTGAAGCTTTCTTT
>TRBJ2-5|16|TRBV7-8|.|.
CASSPRTGERRETQYF
TGTGCCAGCAGCCCCCGAACGGGGGAGCGTAGGGAGACCCAGTACTTC
>TRBJ2-7|14|TRBV5-1|.|TRBD1
CASRPGQGGLEQYF
TGCGCCAGCAGGCCGGGACAGGGAGGCCTCGAGCAGTACTTC
>TRBJ2-1|13|TRBV29-1|.|TRBD2
CSDLGLANNEQFF
TGCAGCGACCTGGGACTAGCGAACAATGAGCAGTTCTTC
>TRBJ2-5|11|TRBV2|.|.
CASSVKETQYF
TGTGCCAGCAGTGTAAAAGAGACCCAGTACTTC
>TRBJ1-2|13|TRBV5-4|.|TRBD1
CASSIQGALGYTF
TGTGCCAGCAGCATACAGGGGGCGTTAGGCTACACCTTC
>TRBJ1-1|15|TRBV5-1|.|.
CASSLNPPMNTEAFF
TGCGCCAGCAGCTTGAATCCCCCCATGAACACTGAAGCTTTCTTT
>TRBJ2-7|14|TRBV7-9|.|.
CASSSQGSSYEQYF
TGTGCCAGCAGCTCCCAGGGGTCGTCCTACGAGCAGTACTTC
>TRBJ2-1|15|TRBV30|.|TRBD2
CAWSVGLAGSNEQFF
TGTGCCTGGAGTGTGGGACTAGCGGGATCCAATGAGCAGTTCTTC
>TRBJ1-2|15|TRBV7-3|.|TRBD1
CASSLRGQGEGGYTF
TGTGCCAGCAGCTTAAGGGGACAGGGGGAAGGTGGCTACACCTTC
>TRBJ2-1|18|TRBV7-2|.|TRBD2
CASSLAGGGLSSYNEQFF
TGTGCCAGCAGCTTAGCGGGGGGGGGACTTAGCTCCTACAATGAGCAGTTCTTC